One and the same sample provided the 12 T cell receptor beta chains below, sequenced in a study of regulatory T cells in long-lasting Graves disease. Library construction for TCR beta used iRepertoire HTBI primers and Arm-PCR of CDR3 regions. One entry per CDR3 protein results from TCRdb running MiXCR on the multiplex PCR reads. The repertoire consists of about 300,000 distinct CDR3 sequences, with over 15% occurring once and the leading ten covering less than 40%. Described time point: newly diagnosed GD, antithyroid drugs for less than 3 months. After RNA was extracted from PBMCs, the TCR library was made from it. The sample here was peripheral blood mononuclear cells (PBMCs), taken at new diagnosis, from a patient treated with antithyroid drugs. The receptors originated from a female donor with Graves disease.

The CDR3 coding sequence is TGTGCCTGGAGTGGTGAGGGACAAGTAGGATTTCAGCCCCAGCATTTT. Its protein product is CAWSGEGQVGFQPQHF. This chain uses TRBV30 with TRBJ1-5, with D possibly TRBD1 on 6 matching bases. The V gene lost 1 base and the J gene lost 6 bases, with 19 bases spanning the gap. This CDR3 is built from 16 residues. CDR1 is GTSNPN and CDR2 is SVGIG in the germline V gene (reference sequence).

This clonotype was seen a few times. The J gene is TRBJ2-1, the V gene TRBV30; 9 nucleotides agree with TRBD1. Germline-derived CDR1 and CDR2 are GTSNPN and SVGIG (reference sequence). This CDR3 has 13 amino acids. J was trimmed by 9 bases and V by 8 bases; bases with no gene match: 11. The CDR3 nucleotides are TGTGCCGTCGCCCGGACAGGGGTGGGTGAGCAGTTCTTC. Protein: CAVARTGVGEQFF.

V gene TRBV7-8 combines with J gene TRBJ2-7; a weak D match, TRBD1 (6 bases). CDR3 length: 14 amino acids. CDR1 is SGHVS, CDR2 FQNEAQ, per germline. Trimming pared 5 bases from V and 3 bases from J, leaving 14 bases between. The CDR3 DNA sequence: TGTGCCAGCAGCACACGACAGGTGGGCTACGAGCAGTACTTC. Amino acids: CASSTRQVGYEQYF.

Only a few counts were recorded for this clonotype. The chain joins TRBV24-1 to TRBJ2-1, with TRBD2 identical over 8 bases. CDR1 and CDR2 (germline): KGHDR, SFDVKD. The CDR3 has 16 residues. V was pared by 4 bases and J by 4 bases, with 8 bases of the junction left unmatched. This CDR3 is CATSDRGLGSYNEQFF. As DNA, the CDR3 is TGTGCCACCAGTGACCGGGGACTAGGGTCTTACAATGAGCAGTTCTTC.

This clonotype was seen a handful of times. The V call is TRBV30, the J call TRBJ1-6; D gene unclear. Looked up from germline, CDR1 is GTSNPN and CDR2 is SVGIG (reference sequence). CDR3 size: 16 residues. V dropped 4 bases and J dropped 1 base, with 14 bases sitting between them. This chain's CDR3 is CAWTSKSGSYNSPLHF. Here the CDR3 DNA reads TGTGCCTGGACTTCCAAATCGGGGTCCTATAATTCACCCCTCCACTTT.

This clonotype occurred many times. The V gene is TRBV9, the J gene TRBJ2-1; 10 nucleotides align to TRBD2. The CDR3 runs 16 residues. Germline CDR1 is SGDLS and CDR2 is YYNGEE. V lost 0 bases and J lost 8; bases outside the gene matches: 8. The CDR3 DNA reads as TGTGCCAGCAGCGTAGAGAAGACTAGCGGGCGTGATGAGCAGTTCTTC. This sequence encodes CASSVEKTSGRDEQFF.

This clonotype has ten or more counts. The V gene is TRBV6-1, the J gene TRBJ2-1; 8 bases fit TRBD2. CDR1 is MNHNS, CDR2 SASEGT, per germline. V lost 5 bases to trimming and J lost 6 bases; unmatched junction nucleotides: 15. The CDR3 length is 17 residues. The DNA of the CDR3 is TGTGCCAGCAGTCCTTACCCTCCGGGACTAGTGGCCAATGAGCAGTTCTTC. It specifies CASSPYPPGLVANEQFF.

Ten or more counts support this clonotype. V and J are TRBV19 and TRBJ1-2, with 7 bases aligning to TRBD1. The CDR3 totals 15 residues. V gave up 3 bases and J gave up 8 bases; unmatched junction bases: 12. Germline lookup yields CDR1 LNHDA and CDR2 SQIVND (reference sequence). This CDR3 reads CASSIMGQQVGGYTF. The CDR3 DNA follows: TGTGCCAGTAGTATTATGGGACAGCAAGTTGGAGGCTACACCTTC.

The rearrangement uses TRBV5-1 and TRBJ1-5; D uncertain. The CDR3 length is 16 residues. V was shortened by 4 bases and J by 2 bases, with 16 bases between the two germline ends. Per the germline V gene, CDR1 is SGHRS and CDR2 is YFSETQ. CDR3 coding DNA: TGCGCCAGCAGCCCCGGTCCAACAAGTGGCAATCAGCCCCAGCATTTT. Its translation is CASSPGPTSGNQPQHF.

The CDR3 sequence: CSVQPGEYEQYF. The CDR3 DNA reads as TGCAGCGTTCAACCCGGGGAATACGAGCAGTACTTC. The chain is built from TRBV29-1 and TRBJ2-7, with D tentatively TRBD2 (5 bases). The germline gives CDR1 SQVTM, CDR2 ANQGSEA. This CDR3 has 12 residues. The V end was cut by 5 bases, the J end by 4 bases, with 12 bases between.

The gene calls are TRBV3-1 and TRBJ2-7; the D gene is possibly TRBD2 (5 bases). CDR3 length: 14 amino acids. V was trimmed by 4 bases and J by 2 bases, leaving 12 bases between them. The germline V gene has CDR1 LGHDT and CDR2 YNNKEL (reference sequence). CDR3 amino acids: CASSPSVLAYEQYF. The CDR3 DNA reads TGTGCCAGCAGCCCGAGTGTACTAGCCTACGAGCAGTACTTC.

On this clonotype itself: A far larger clone is a single base away, which makes a read error likely. The chain uses TRBV12-3 or TRBV12-4 and TRBJ2-5, with TRBD2 matching 15 bases. CDR3 size: 16 residues. CDR3 residues: CASSPGLAGGMNERFF. CDR3 DNA sequence: TGTGCCAGCAGTCCTGGACTAGCGGGAGGGATGAATGAGCGGTTCTTC.